This is a list of T cell receptor beta chains from one sample in a study of blood T cell repertoires in COVID-19. Produced via immunoSEQ multiplex PCR; TCRdb's table is partial and in-frame only. Here the sample spans roughly 300,000 clones, more than 75% being singletons. Sample: PBMCs or T cells enriched from blood (not recorded which). These receptors originate from a man younger than 45 who had recovered from COVID-19. Each CDR3 is given with its conserved first and last residue. A D gene is named only where the DNA matches it firmly. The size field is filled for only some rows; it gives once, few, many or a size class.

d_call,j_call,v_call,clone_size,cdr3_nt,cdr3_aa
.,TRBJ2-3,TRBV7-9,.,TGTGCCAGCAGCCCGAGGCACGGGGACTCCTTTGAGGCAGATACGCAGTATTTT,CASSPRHGDSFEADTQYF
.,TRBJ1-2,TRBV9,few,TGTGCCAGCAGCGTAGCTGGGTCTGGGGGGAGCGGCTACACCTTC,CASSVAGSGGSGYTF
.,TRBJ1-5,TRBV5-8,.,TGTGCCAGCAGCTTGAGGGGTATTAGCAATCAGCCCCAGCATTTT,CASSLRGISNQPQHF
.,TRBJ2-3,TRBV19,.,TGTGCCAGTGGTAGCACTAGTACAGATACGCAGTATTTT,CASGSTSTDTQYF
.,TRBJ2-3,TRBV6-5,.,TGTGCCAGCAAGGGGGGGCAGGATACGCAGTATTTT,CASKGGQDTQYF
TRBD1,TRBJ2-1,TRBV24-1,.,TGTGCCACCAGTGAACCTGACAGGGTCAGCCTCTACAATGAGCAGTTCTTC,CATSEPDRVSLYNEQFF
TRBD2,TRBJ2-7,TRBV29-1,.,TGCAGCGTTGAAAATGGCAGGACTAGCGGGGTCCACGAGCAGTACTTC,CSVENGRTSGVHEQYF
TRBD2,TRBJ2-7,TRBV9,.,TGTGCCAGCAGCGTGGGACTAGCGGCCTACGAGCAGTACTTC,CASSVGLAAYEQYF
.,TRBJ1-5,TRBV28,.,TGTGCCAGCACCGAGGATCGGAGGGCTCAGCCCCAGCATTTT,CASTEDRRAQPQHF
.,TRBJ1-6,TRBV5-1,.,TGCGCCAGCAGCCGCTCCGGACAGTGGAATTCACCCCTCCACTTT,CASSRSGQWNSPLHF
.,TRBJ2-5,TRBV12-3/TRBV12-4,.,TGTGCCAGCAGTTTGCGGGGCCAAGAGACCCAGTACTTC,CASSLRGQETQYF
.,TRBJ2-6,TRBV5-1,once,TGCGCCAGCGGGCGGGCAGCCTCCAACTCTGGGGCCAACGTCCTGACTTTC,CASGRAASNSGANVLTF
TRBD2,TRBJ2-1,TRBV11-2,.,TGTGCCAGCAGCTTTCCCGGGACTAGTTCGTTCTTC,CASSFPGTSSFF
.,TRBJ1-6,TRBV4-2,.,TGTGCCAGCAGCCAAGAGGCCAGGGGTGGGGTATCCCTCCACTTT,CASSQEARGGVSLHF
TRBD1,TRBJ2-5,TRBV7-2,.,TGTGCCAGCAGCCTACAGGGGGTCGGGGAGACCCAGTACTTC,CASSLQGVGETQYF
.,TRBJ1-1,TRBV30,.,TGTGCCTGGGGACACCCGAACACTGAAGCTTTCTTT,CAWGHPNTEAFF
.,TRBJ2-1,TRBV5-6,.,TGTGCCAGCAGCTTGTCGCGTCGCTCCTACAATGAGCAGTTCTTC,CASSLSRRSYNEQFF
.,TRBJ1-1,TRBV5-5,.,TGTGCCAGCAGCTTGTACCTCGTACAGGGCACTGAAGCTTTCTTT,CASSLYLVQGTEAFF
.,TRBJ1-1,TRBV14,few,TGTGCCAGCAGCCAGGGGCCGCGGACTGAAGCTTTCTTT,CASSQGPRTEAFF
.,TRBJ1-3,TRBV5-1,few,TGCGCCAGCAGCTTGGGGGGCGGAAACACCATATATTTT,CASSLGGGNTIYF
.,TRBJ2-5,TRBV19,once,TGTGCCAGTAGTATAGATAGCCGGGGTAACCAGTACTTC,CASSIDSRGNQYF
.,TRBJ1-1,TRBV6-6,once,TGTGCCAGCAACCAGGGATTTATGAACACTGAAGCTTTCTTT,CASNQGFMNTEAFF
TRBD1,TRBJ2-2,TRBV6-6,.,TGTGCCAGCAGTCCTCGGACAGGGGCTACCGGGGAGCTGTTTTTT,CASSPRTGATGELFF
.,TRBJ1-2,TRBV30,once,TGTGCCTGGAGTGTACCGGCAGGCTATGGCTACACCTTC,CAWSVPAGYGYTF
TRBD1,TRBJ1-2,TRBV5-1,.,TGCGCCAGCAGCCTGACTGGAGCCGGGACAGTCAGTGGCTACACCTTC,CASSLTGAGTVSGYTF
.,TRBJ2-7,TRBV5-1,.,TGCGCCAGCAGCCTTGGGGGCACCAGCTCCTACGAGCAGTACTTC,CASSLGGTSSYEQYF
.,TRBJ1-3,TRBV18,.,TGTGCCAGCTCCCAAAGTCCCTCGGTCGTAACCAACTCTGGAAACACCATATATTTT,CASSQSPSVVTNSGNTIYF
.,TRBJ2-3,TRBV5-1,.,TGCGCCAGCAGCTTGAGTCGGGGGAGCACAGATACGCAGTATTTT,CASSLSRGSTDTQYF
.,TRBJ1-4,TRBV30,.,TGTGCCTGGAAGACAGTGACTAATGAAAAACTGTTTTTT,CAWKTVTNEKLFF
.,TRBJ1-2,TRBV14,once,TGTGCCAGCAGCCAAGTGTCGGGATCCTATGGCTACACCTTC,CASSQVSGSYGYTF
TRBD1,TRBJ1-5,TRBV18,.,TGTGCCAGCTCACCGACTCGGGACAGTCACCAGCCCCAGCATTTT,CASSPTRDSHQPQHF
.,TRBJ2-7,TRBV4-2,few,TGTGCCAGCAGCCAAGATAGAAGACTAGGAGTTTACGAGCAGTACTTC,CASSQDRRLGVYEQYF
TRBD1,TRBJ2-5,TRBV7-9,.,TGTGCCAGCAGCCTAGTCGGGGACAGGGAGGGGACCCAGTACTTC,CASSLVGDREGTQYF
.,TRBJ2-7,TRBV30,few,TGTGCCTGGAGTGTACCAGGGGCATTAAACAAGCAGTACTTC,CAWSVPGALNKQYF
TRBD2,TRBJ2-7,TRBV4-2,.,TGTGCCAGCAGCCAAGATAGAGGACTAGCAGAAATTTTC,CASSQDRGLAEIF
.,TRBJ2-3,TRBV5-1,few,TGCGCCAGCAGCTTGGCCTTGTTGTCCGCAGATACGCAGTATTTT,CASSLALLSADTQYF
TRBD1,TRBJ1-5,TRBV30,.,TGTGCCTGGAGCCCGGGACAGCTAAATCAGCCCCAGCATTTT,CAWSPGQLNQPQHF
.,TRBJ2-2,TRBV19,few,TGTGCCAGTAGTATAGAGAGGTGGGACACCCTTACCGGGGAGCTGTTTTTT,CASSIERWDTLTGELFF